These T cell receptor beta chains were read from a single sample in a study of post-analysis software for immune sequencing data. TCRdb analysed the PCR reads with MiXCR anew, one entry per CDR3 protein. The sample has 800,000 to 950,000 distinct CDR3 sequences, around 50% seen once. The sequenced sample was blood. These receptors originate from a girl aged 10-17 years with multiple sclerosis. The CDR3 runs from the conserved cysteine through the conserved F or W. The D gene is left open where the match is weak. Size is omitted from some rows. Given values are once, few, many or a class for expanded clones.

size: -; D: -; J: TRBJ1-1; V: TRBV10-3; DNA: TGTGCCATCAGTGATGGGGGTTCAAAGTTTTTGGGAGCTTTCTTT; CDR3: CAISDGGSKFLGAFF
size: -; D: -; J: TRBJ2-4; V: TRBV20-1; DNA: TGCAGTGCTAACTGGGTTGGAAACATTCAGTACTTC; CDR3: CSANWVGNIQYF
size: -; D: -; J: TRBJ2-1; V: TRBV7-3; DNA: TGTGCCAGCAGTTCTATGACAGGATACAATGAGCAGTTCTTC; CDR3: CASSSMTGYNEQFF
size: -; D: TRBD1; J: TRBJ1-2; V: TRBV25-1; DNA: TGTGCCAGCAGTGAATTGGACAGGGGCGGCTACACCTTC; CDR3: CASSELDRGGYTF
size: many; D: TRBD2; J: TRBJ2-1; V: TRBV20-1; DNA: TGCAGTGCTAGATTCCGGGCTAGCGGGAGGTACAATGAGCAGTTCTTC; CDR3: CSARFRASGRYNEQFF
size: few; D: -; J: TRBJ2-3; V: TRBV29-1; DNA: TGCAGCGTTGATCAACCTCTCCGAGGCACAGATACGCAGTATTTT; CDR3: CSVDQPLRGTDTQYF
size: -; D: -; J: TRBJ2-4; V: TRBV7-8; DNA: TGTGCCAGCAGCTTAAGTAGAGGGCTAGGCATTCAGTACTTC; CDR3: CASSLSRGLGIQYF
size: -; D: -; J: TRBJ2-3; V: TRBV12-3/TRBV12-4; DNA: TGTGCCAGCAGAGCTACCAGAGGGAAGACAGATACGCAGTATTTT; CDR3: CASRATRGKTDTQYF
size: -; D: -; J: TRBJ1-5; V: TRBV7-6; DNA: TGTGCCAGCAGCTTATCCCCAGAGGCCGATCAGCCCCAGCATTTT; CDR3: CASSLSPEADQPQHF
size: -; D: TRBD1; J: TRBJ2-7; V: TRBV20-1; DNA: TGCAGTCTTAAGGGACAGGGTAACTACGAGCAGTACTTC; CDR3: CSLKGQGNYEQYF